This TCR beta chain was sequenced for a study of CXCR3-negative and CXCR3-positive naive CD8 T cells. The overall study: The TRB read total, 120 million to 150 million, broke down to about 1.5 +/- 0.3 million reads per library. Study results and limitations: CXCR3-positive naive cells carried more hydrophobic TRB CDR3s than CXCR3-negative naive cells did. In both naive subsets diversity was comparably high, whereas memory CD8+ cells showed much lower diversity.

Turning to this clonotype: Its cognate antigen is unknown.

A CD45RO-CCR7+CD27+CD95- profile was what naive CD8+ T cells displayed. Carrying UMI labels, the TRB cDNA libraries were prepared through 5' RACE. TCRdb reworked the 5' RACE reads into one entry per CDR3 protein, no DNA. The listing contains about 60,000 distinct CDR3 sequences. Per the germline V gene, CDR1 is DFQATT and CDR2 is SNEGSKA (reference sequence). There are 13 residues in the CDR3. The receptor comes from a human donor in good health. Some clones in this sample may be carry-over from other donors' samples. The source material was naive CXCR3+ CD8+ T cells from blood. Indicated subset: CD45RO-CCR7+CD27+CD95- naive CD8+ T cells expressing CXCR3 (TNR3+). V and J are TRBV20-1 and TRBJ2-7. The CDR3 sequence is CSARSAEEYEQYF.